The T cell receptor beta chain described here comes from a study of pediatric ulcerative colitis. The table lists this clone with a count of one. Antigen unknown. Controls had normal endoscopy and no IBD diagnosis within a year. Per the germline V gene, CDR1 is SGHVS and CDR2 is FQNEAQ. CDR3 length equals 15 residues. V was trimmed by 0 bases and J by 7 bases, leaving 15 bases between them. Repertoires were generated with immunoSEQ multiplex PCR, while TCRdb's copy carries only in-frame clones and drops some. The sample includes some 57,000 clones, 80% to 90% of them seen just once. The study, taken as a whole, reports: Blood samples from a couple of patients yielded substantially fewer templates and were excluded from blood-rectal overlap analysis. Acute severe colitis showed lower rectal diversity from clonal expansions. No controls had the two rectal clonotypes shared by ulcerative colitis patients.

The origin of this receptor is a boy aged 5-17 years who was a control in a study of pediatric ulcerative colitis. Material: blood. The chain couples TRBV7-8 to TRBJ1-2, with a tentative D call TRBD1 (5 bases). This CDR3 reads CASSLAGGRATGYTF. Here the CDR3 DNA reads TGTGCCAGCAGCTTAGCCGGGGGTAGGGCTACTGGCTACACCTTC.